The sequence of this TCR beta chain was determined in a study of T cells in Graves' hyperthyroidism and ophthalmopathy. Study-level background: Any treatment followed the collection of peripheral blood at initial diagnosis.

This clonotype was detected ten times or more. What it binds is unknown. Study conclusions and caveats: Peripheral blood also featured most of the thyroid clonotypes expanded above 0.001. Ophthalmopathy, which appeared later, was predicted by the model a median roughly 6.4 months before onset.

V was trimmed by 0 bases and J by 4 bases, leaving 18 bases between them. The CDR3 is made up of 16 amino acids. Per the germline V gene, CDR1 is GTSNPN and CDR2 is SVGIG (reference sequence). Amplification yielded TCR beta CDR3 regions, with RNA transcripts as the source. An initial round of RT-PCR targeting the TCR CDR3 relied on the HTBI primer set. In TCRdb, the multiplex PCR reads were re-called with MiXCR into one record per CDR3 protein. The profile shows 300,000 to 450,000 distinct CDR3 sequences, 15% to 18% of them singletons. Blood dates from first hyperthyroidism diagnosis, before any ophthalmopathy symptoms.

This chain links TRBV30 with TRBJ2-5; D perhaps matches TRBD2 (6 bases). The clonotype was recovered from a woman in her late teens or twenties with Graves' hyperthyroidism that later progressed to Graves' ophthalmopathy. What was sequenced was blood. The CDR3 DNA follows: TGTGCCTGGAGTGTACAGGCAGGCGGGGACGGAGAGACCCAGTACTTC. It translates to CAWSVQAGGDGETQYF.